This TCR beta chain originates from a study of blood T cell repertoires in COVID-19. Generated by immunoSEQ multiplex PCR, the TCRdb table keeps only in-frame clones and is missing some. Among some 300,000 clones listed, 88% were seen once. The CDR3 is 19 residues long. Germline V CDR1 and CDR2: LGHDT, YNNKEL (reference sequence). The V and J ends lost 4 bases and 4 bases, in that order; junction bases with no gene match: 16. Recruitment covered about 25 US areas and drew participants whose ages spanned about 18 to 100 years. The clonotype originates from a woman aged 25 to 45 who had recovered from COVID-19. The V and J genes are TRBV3-1 (or the pseudogene TRBV3-2) and TRBJ2-5; TRBD2 aligns across 12 bases. Sequenced sample: PBMCs or T cells enriched from blood (not recorded which). CDR3 residues: CASSRDTDTSGRWGETQYF. The CDR3 nucleotides are TGTGCCAGCAGCCGAGACACGGACACTAGCGGGAGGTGGGGAGAGACCCAGTACTTC.